One and the same sample provided the 18 T cell receptor beta chains below, sequenced in a study of tumor-infiltrating lymphocytes in oesophageal squamous cell carcinoma. TCRdb reprocessed the PCR reads with MiXCR, giving one entry per CDR3 protein. The sample holds roughly 20,000 distinct CDR3 sequences; around 46% are singletons and the top ten take roughly 36%. The specimen was normal esophageal tissue next to the tumor. Receptors originate from a female donor with esophageal squamous cell carcinoma.

CDR3 residues: CASSPSREGAGEQYF. The CDR3 DNA is TGTGCCAGCAGTCCCTCGAGGGAGGGCGCGGGCGAGCAGTACTTC. The rearrangement uses TRBV12-3 or TRBV12-4 and TRBJ2-3, with TRBD2 matching over 7 bases. Judging by the DNA end, TRBJ2-7 fits better; the J call may be wrong. The CDR3 is 15 amino acids.

This chain links TRBV11-1 with TRBJ2-4; D gene ambiguous. CDR1 and CDR2 (germline): SGHAT, FQDESV (reference sequence). The CDR3 has 17 residues. Deletions cut 4 bases from V and 1 base from J, with 17 bases between. The CDR3 spells CASSSSVGYGAKNIQYF. Here the CDR3 DNA reads TGTGCCAGCAGCTCAAGTGTTGGGTACGGGGCCAAAAACATTCAGTACTTC.

V is TRBV11-3 and J is TRBJ2-1; the match to TRBD1 covers 7 bases. Unmatched junction bases numbered 5, after V lost 1 base and J lost 5 bases. The CDR3 length is 15 residues. Germline V gives CDR1 SGHNT, CDR2 YENEEA. The CDR3: CASSLGGGRDNEQFF. The CDR3, as DNA: TGTGCCAGCAGCTTAGGAGGGGGCCGGGACAATGAGCAGTTCTTC.

This clonotype was seen at least ten times. This rearrangement joins TRBV9 to TRBJ2-7; 9 nucleotides agree with TRBD1. J lost 2 bases, V lost 3 bases, and 6 bases had no gene match. The germline gives CDR1 SGDLS, CDR2 YYNGEE. This CDR3 region has 15 residues. The CDR3 is CASSDRDREAYEQYF. In DNA form, the CDR3 reads TGTGCCAGCAGCGACCGGGACAGGGAAGCCTACGAGCAGTACTTC.

This clonotype was counted between two and nine times. The V gene is TRBV11-2, the J gene TRBJ2-7, with TRBD1 matching over 7 bases. The J call may not be correct, given that the DNA end is closer to TRBJ1-2. The V gene's germline CDR1 is SGHAT and CDR2 FQNNGV. The CDR3 spans 15 residues. The chain's CDR3 is CASRQTGVRSWGYTF. DNA of the CDR3: TGTGCCAGCAGACAAACAGGGGTGAGGTCTTGGGGCTACACCTTC.

This clonotype is deemed medium-sized. The rearrangement uses TRBV7-3 and TRBJ2-2; 8 nucleotides agree with TRBD1. Losses at the gene ends were 9 bases for V and 1 base for J; bases not matched to a gene: 4. Germline CDR1 reads SGHTA; CDR2 reads FQGTGA. The length of the CDR3 is 14 residues. For the CDR3, the DNA is TGTGCCAGTACAGGGGGACTGAACACCGGGGAGCTGTTTTTT. This sequence encodes CASTGGLNTGELFF.

Concerning this clonotype: A single base separates this from a much larger clone, so it may be a read error. The chain employs TRBV6-1 and TRBJ2-5, with 14 bases fitting TRBD2. Germline CDR1 reads MNHNS; CDR2 reads SASEGT. V was pared by 0 bases and J by 11 bases, with 8 bases of the junction left unmatched. The CDR3 has 16 amino acids. CDR3 protein: CASSEAGLAGDDEQYF. In nucleotides, the CDR3 is TGTGCCAGCAGTGAAGCGGGACTAGCGGGAGACGATGAGCAGTACTTC.

This clonotype was counted many times. The V call is TRBV24-1, the J call TRBJ2-1, with 9 bases that match TRBD1. This CDR3 has 16 residues. Trimming took 3 bases from V and 6 from J; bases not matched to a gene: 8. Germline values: CDR1 KGHDR, CDR2 SFDVKD. The CDR3 sequence: CATSDPRTGVVNEQFF. Written as DNA, the CDR3 is TGTGCCACCAGTGATCCTCGGACAGGGGTCGTCAATGAGCAGTTCTTC.

This clonotype was seen ten or more times. The chain couples TRBV6-6 to TRBJ2-5; no firm D call. The CDR3 is made up of 13 amino acids. CDR1 MNHNY and CDR2 SVGAGI come from the germline V gene (reference sequence). The V end was cut by 0 bases, the J end by 2 bases, with 4 bases between. CDR3 sequence (DNA): TGTGCCAGCAGTTACTCCCGGCAAGAGACCCAGTACTTC. Amino acid sequence: CASSYSRQETQYF.

The V call is TRBV6-8, the J call TRBJ2-3; D unclear. The CDR3 sequence is 12 residues long. V lost 5 bases, J lost 6 bases, and 9 bases lay in between. The V gene's germline CDR1 is MNHGY and CDR2 SAAAGT. The DNA for the CDR3 is TGTGCCAGCAGTCCGAGCCAGGATACGCAGTATTTT. Amino acid sequence: CASSPSQDTQYF.

The V gene is TRBV27, the J gene TRBJ2-4; TRBD1 matches 8 bases. The J call is in doubt because the DNA end fits TRBJ2-7 better. CDR1 and CDR2 (germline): MNHEY, SMNVEV (reference sequence). This CDR3 spans 14 amino acids. The DNA for the CDR3 is TGTGCCAGCTGGGGACAGGAGAGCTCCTACGAGCAGTACTTC. Its protein is CASWGQESSYEQYF.

The chain uses TRBV24-1 and TRBJ2-3; D ambiguous. The CDR3 covers 13 residues. The germline gives CDR1 KGHDR, CDR2 SFDVKD. With 8 bases removed from V and 2 bases from J, the gap between germline ends came to 10 bases. CDR3 amino acids: CATMSGLTDTQYF. CDR3 DNA sequence: TGTGCCACCATGTCCGGTCTCACAGATACGCAGTATTTT.

This clonotype is categorized as medium-sized. This chain joins TRBV7-2 and TRBJ1-1; the D is unclear. This CDR3 region has 15 residues. V was shortened by 1 base and J by 0 bases, with 9 bases between the two germline ends. Per germline, CDR1 SGHTA and CDR2 FQGNSA. The CDR3 loop is CASSLVGWMNTEAFF. The CDR3 DNA reads TGTGCCAGCAGCTTAGTCGGGTGGATGAACACTGAAGCTTTCTTT.

The chain combines TRBV7-2 with TRBJ2-2, with D unclear. This CDR3 contains 14 residues. Germline assignment: CDR1 SGHTA and CDR2 FQGNSA. The ends were cut back, 3 bases at V and 1 base at J, with 6 bases in the middle. CDR3 DNA sequence: TGTGCCAGCAGCTTGTATGAGAACACCGGGGAGCTGTTTTTT. Translated, it gives CASSLYENTGELFF. Full variable domain (rest looked up from reference TRBV7-2 and TRBJ2-2): GAGVSQSPSNKVTEKGKDVELRCDPISGHTALYWYRQSLGQGLEFLIYFQGNSAPDKSGLPSDRFSAERTGGSVSTLTIQRTQQEDSAVYLCASSLYENTGELFFGEGSRLTVL.

This clonotype was recorded a few times. The chain is built from TRBV7-3 and TRBJ2-3; D is unresolved. CDR1 and CDR2 (germline): SGHTA, FQGTGA. V was shortened by 3 bases and J by 2 bases, with 9 bases between the two germline ends. The CDR3 loop spans 14 amino acids. This CDR3 reads CASSLNGLTDTQYF. The CDR3 DNA reads TGTGCCAGCAGCTTGAATGGCCTCACAGATACGCAGTATTTT. Combining the CDR3 with reference TRBV7-3 and TRBJ2-3 gives the whole variable domain GAGVSQTPSNKVTEKGKYVELRCDPISGHTALYWYRQSLGQGPEFLIYFQGTGAADDSGLPNDRFFAVRPEGSVSTLKIQRTERGDSAVYLCASSLNGLTDTQYFGPGTRLTVL.

The chain has TRBV19 and TRBJ1-5; D uncertain. The ends were cut back, 5 bases at V and 6 bases at J, with 11 bases in the middle. The CDR3 sequence is 13 residues long. The germline gives CDR1 LNHDA, CDR2 SQIVND (reference sequence). The CDR3 sequence is CASSPPTAQPQHF. The CDR3, as DNA: TGTGCCAGTAGTCCTCCCACAGCTCAGCCCCAGCATTTT.

The chain links TRBV6-1 to TRBJ2-7; a possible D gene is TRBD1 (5 bases). Germline V gene sequence: CDR1 MNHNS, CDR2 SASEGT. This CDR3 spans 14 amino acids. The ends were cut back, 2 bases at V and 1 base at J, with 9 bases in the middle. CDR3 amino acids: CASSETGESYEQYF. The CDR3 nucleotides are TGTGCCAGCAGTGAAACAGGTGAGTCCTACGAGCAGTACTTC.

In its sample, this clonotype was seen many times. The chain uses TRBV7-2 and TRBJ2-4; TRBD2 agrees at 7 bases. CDR1 is SGHTA and CDR2 is FQGNSA in the germline V gene. The CDR3 consists of 15 residues. Trimming took 5 bases from V and 16 from J; bases not matched to a gene: 20. In nucleotides, the CDR3 is TGTGCCAGCAGCCATGGCCGGGACTACCAACAATCGCGCTACTTC. Protein sequence: CASSHGRDYQQSRYF.